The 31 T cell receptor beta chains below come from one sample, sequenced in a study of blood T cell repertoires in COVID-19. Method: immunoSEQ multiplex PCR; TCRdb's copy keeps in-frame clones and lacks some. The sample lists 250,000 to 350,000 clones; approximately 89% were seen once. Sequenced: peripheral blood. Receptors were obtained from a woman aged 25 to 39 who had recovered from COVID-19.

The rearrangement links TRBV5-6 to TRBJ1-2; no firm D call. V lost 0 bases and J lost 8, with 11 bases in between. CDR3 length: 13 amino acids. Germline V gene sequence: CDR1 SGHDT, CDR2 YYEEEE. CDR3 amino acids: CASSLGRTRGYTF. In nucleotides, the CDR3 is TGTGCCAGCAGCTTGGGGAGGACCAGGGGCTACACCTTC.

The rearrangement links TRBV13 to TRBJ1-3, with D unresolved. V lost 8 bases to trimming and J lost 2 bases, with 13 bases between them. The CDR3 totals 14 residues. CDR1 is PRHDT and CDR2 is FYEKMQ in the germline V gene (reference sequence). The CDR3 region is CASASRRAGNTIYF. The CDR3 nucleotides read TGTGCCAGCGCTTCCCGGCGGGCTGGAAACACCATATATTTT.

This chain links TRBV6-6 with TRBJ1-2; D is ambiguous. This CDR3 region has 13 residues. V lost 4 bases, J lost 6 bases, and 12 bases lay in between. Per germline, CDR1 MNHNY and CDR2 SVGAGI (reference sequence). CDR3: CASSLKGGNGYTF. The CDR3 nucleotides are TGTGCCAGCAGTTTAAAGGGAGGAAATGGCTACACCTTC.

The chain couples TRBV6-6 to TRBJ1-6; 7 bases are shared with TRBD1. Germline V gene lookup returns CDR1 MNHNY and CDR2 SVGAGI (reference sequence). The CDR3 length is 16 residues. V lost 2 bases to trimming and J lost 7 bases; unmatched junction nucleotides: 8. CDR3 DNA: TGTGCCAGCAGTTACCGTCCGGGGACAGAGAATTCACCCCTCCACTTT. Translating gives CASSYRPGTENSPLHF.

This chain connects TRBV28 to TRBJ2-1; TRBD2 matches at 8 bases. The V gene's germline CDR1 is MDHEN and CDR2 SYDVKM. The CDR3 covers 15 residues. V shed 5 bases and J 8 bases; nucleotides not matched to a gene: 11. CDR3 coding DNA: TGTGCCAGCAGTGAAACTTACCCCGGGGGGGATGAGCAGTTCTTC. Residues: CASSETYPGGDEQFF.

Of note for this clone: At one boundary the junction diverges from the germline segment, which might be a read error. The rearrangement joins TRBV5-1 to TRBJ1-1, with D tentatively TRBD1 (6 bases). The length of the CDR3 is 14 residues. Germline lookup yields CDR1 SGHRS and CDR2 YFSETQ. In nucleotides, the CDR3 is TGCGCCAGCAGCTGGGGGGGCCTGAACAGTGAAGCTTTCTTT. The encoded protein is CASSWGGLNSEAFF.

DNA for the CDR3: TGTGCCATCAGCCCCACAGGGGGCCGGATGATTAGCAATCAGCCCCAGCATTTT. It encodes CAISPTGGRMISNQPQHF. This chain connects TRBV10-3 to TRBJ1-5; 9 positions match TRBD1. CDR1 ENHRY and CDR2 SYGVKD come from the germline V gene. With 6 bases clipped from V and 0 bases from J, the junction kept 12 bases outside the gene matches. The CDR3 sequence is 18 residues long.

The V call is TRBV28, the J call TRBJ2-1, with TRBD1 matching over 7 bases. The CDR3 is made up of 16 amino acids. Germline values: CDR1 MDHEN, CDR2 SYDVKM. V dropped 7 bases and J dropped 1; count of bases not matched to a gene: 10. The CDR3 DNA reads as TGTGCCAGCATGAACGCCCGGGACAGATCCTACAATGAGCAGTTCTTC. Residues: CASMNARDRSYNEQFF.

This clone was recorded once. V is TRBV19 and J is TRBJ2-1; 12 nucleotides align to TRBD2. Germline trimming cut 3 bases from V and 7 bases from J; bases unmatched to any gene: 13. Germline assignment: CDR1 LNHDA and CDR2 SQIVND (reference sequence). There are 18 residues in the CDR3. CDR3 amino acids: CASSIRGGGTSGFNEQFF. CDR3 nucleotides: TGTGCCAGTAGTATCAGGGGGGGAGGGACTAGCGGGTTTAATGAGCAGTTCTTC.

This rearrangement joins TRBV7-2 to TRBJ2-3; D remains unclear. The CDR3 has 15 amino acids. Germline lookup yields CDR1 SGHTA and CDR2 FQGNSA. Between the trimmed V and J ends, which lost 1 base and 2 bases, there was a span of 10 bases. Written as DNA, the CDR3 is TGTGCCAGCAGCTTAGACCAGTCCGACACAGATACGCAGTATTTT. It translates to CASSLDQSDTDTQYF.

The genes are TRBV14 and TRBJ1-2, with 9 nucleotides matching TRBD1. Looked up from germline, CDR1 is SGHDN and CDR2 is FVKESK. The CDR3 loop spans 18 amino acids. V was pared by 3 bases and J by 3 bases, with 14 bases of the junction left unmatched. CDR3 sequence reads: CASSHHWEMGQGDYGYTF. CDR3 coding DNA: TGTGCCAGCAGCCACCATTGGGAGATGGGACAGGGTGACTATGGCTACACCTTC.

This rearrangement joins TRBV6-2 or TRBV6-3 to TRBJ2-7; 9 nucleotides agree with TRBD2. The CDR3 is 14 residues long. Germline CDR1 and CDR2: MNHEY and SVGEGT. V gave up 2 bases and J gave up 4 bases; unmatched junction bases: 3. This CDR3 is CASSYGAGGYEQYF. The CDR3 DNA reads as TGTGCCAGCAGTTACGGAGCGGGGGGATACGAGCAGTACTTC.

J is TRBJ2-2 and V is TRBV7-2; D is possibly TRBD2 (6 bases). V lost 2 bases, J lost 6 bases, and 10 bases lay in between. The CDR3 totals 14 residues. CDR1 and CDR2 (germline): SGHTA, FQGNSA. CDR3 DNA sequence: TGTGCCAGCAGCTTATTGACTAGTGCCGGGGAGCTGTTTTTT. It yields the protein CASSLLTSAGELFF.

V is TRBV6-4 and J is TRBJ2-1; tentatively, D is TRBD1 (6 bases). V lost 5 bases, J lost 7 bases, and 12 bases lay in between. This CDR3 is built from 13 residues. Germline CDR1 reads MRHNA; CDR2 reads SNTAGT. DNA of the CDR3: TGTGCCAGCAGTTCGGGGACAAAAAATGAGCAGTTCTTC. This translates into CASSSGTKNEQFF.

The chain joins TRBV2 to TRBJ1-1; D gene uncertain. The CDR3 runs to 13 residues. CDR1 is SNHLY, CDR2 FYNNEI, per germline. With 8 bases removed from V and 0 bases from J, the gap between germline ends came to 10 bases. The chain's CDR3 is CASSDSMNTEAFF. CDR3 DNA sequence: TGTGCCAGCTCGGACTCAATGAACACTGAAGCTTTCTTT.

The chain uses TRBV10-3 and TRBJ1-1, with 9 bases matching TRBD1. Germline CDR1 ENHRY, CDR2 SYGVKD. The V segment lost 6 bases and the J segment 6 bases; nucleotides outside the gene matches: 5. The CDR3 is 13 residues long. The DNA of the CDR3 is TGTGCCATCAGCGGGGGACAGGGAGCTGAAGCTTTCTTT. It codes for CAISGGQGAEAFF.

In DNA form, the CDR3 reads TGTGCCAGCAGAAACACAGCGAGCGGGTATGGCTACACCTTC. Protein: CASRNTASGYGYTF. The J gene is TRBJ1-2, the V gene TRBV6-5, with D unclear. The CDR3 covers 14 residues. In germline, CDR1 is MNHEY, CDR2 SVGAGI. The V end lost 6 bases, the J end lost 5 bases, and 16 bases lay between the germline ends.

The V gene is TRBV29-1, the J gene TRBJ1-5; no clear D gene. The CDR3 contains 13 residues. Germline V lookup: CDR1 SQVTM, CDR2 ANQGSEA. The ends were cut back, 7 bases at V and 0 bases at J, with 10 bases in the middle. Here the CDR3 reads CSAAENSNQPQHF. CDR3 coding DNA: TGCAGCGCTGCGGAGAATAGCAATCAGCCCCAGCATTTT.

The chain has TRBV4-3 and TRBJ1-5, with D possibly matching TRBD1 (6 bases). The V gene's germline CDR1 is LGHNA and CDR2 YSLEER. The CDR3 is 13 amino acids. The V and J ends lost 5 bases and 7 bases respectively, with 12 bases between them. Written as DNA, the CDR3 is TGCGCCAGCAGCTCAAGGACAGACCAGCCCCAGCATTTT. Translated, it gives CASSSRTDQPQHF.

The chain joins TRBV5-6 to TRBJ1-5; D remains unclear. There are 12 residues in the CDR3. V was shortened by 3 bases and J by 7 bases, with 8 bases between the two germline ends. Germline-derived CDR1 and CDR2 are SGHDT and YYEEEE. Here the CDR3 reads CASSSRGQPQHF. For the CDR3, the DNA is TGTGCCAGCAGCTCGCGGGGACAGCCCCAGCATTTT. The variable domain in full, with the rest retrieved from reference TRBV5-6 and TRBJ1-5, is DAGVTQSPTHLIKTRGQQVTLRCSPKSGHDTVSWYQQALGQGPQFIFQYYEEEERQRGNFPDRFSGHQFPNYSSELNVNALLLGDSALYLCASSSRGQPQHFGDGTRLSIL.

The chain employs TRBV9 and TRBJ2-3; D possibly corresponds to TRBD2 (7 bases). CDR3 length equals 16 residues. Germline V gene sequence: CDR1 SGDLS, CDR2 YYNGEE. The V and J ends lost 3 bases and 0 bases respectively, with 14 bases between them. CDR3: CASSALGGQSTDTQYF. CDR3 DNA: TGTGCCAGCAGCGCTTTGGGGGGGCAGAGCACAGATACGCAGTATTTT.

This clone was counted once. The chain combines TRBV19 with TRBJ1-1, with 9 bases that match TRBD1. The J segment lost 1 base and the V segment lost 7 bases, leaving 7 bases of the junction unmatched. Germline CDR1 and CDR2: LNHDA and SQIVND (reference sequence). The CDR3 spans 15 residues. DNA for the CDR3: TGTGCCAGTATCCGACCGGGACAGGGGAACACTGAAGCTTTCTTT. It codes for CASIRPGQGNTEAFF.

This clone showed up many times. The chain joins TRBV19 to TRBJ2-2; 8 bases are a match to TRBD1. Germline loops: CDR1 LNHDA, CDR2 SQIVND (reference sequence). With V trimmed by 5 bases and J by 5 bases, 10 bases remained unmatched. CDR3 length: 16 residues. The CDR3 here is CASSFDRGRGTGELFF. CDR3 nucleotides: TGTGCCAGTAGTTTCGACAGGGGCCGAGGGACCGGGGAGCTGTTTTTT.

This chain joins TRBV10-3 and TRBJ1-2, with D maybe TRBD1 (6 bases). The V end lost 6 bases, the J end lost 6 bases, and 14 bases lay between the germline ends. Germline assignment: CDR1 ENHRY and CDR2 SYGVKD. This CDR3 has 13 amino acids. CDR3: CAISTSDSHGYTF. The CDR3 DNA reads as TGTGCCATCAGCACCTCGGACAGCCATGGCTACACCTTC.

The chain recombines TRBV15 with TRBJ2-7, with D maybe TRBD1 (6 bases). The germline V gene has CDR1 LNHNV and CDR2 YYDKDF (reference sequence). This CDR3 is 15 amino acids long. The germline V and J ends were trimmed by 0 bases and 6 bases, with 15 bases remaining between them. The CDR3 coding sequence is TGTGCCACCAGCAGAGATGCAGGGGCGTGGGGCGAGCAGTACTTC. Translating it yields CATSRDAGAWGEQYF. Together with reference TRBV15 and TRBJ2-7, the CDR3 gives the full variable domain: DAMVIQNPRYQVTQFGKPVTLSCSQTLNHNVMYWYQQKSSQAPKLLFHYYDKDFNNEADTPDNFQSRRPNTSFCFLDIRSPGLGDTAMYLCATSRDAGAWGEQYFGPGTRLTVT.

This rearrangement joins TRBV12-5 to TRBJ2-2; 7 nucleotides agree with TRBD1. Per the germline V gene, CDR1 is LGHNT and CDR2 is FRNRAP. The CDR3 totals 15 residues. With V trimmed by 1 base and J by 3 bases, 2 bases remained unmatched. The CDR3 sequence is CASGLGQGHTGELFF. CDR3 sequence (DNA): TGTGCTAGTGGTTTGGGACAGGGACACACCGGGGAGCTGTTTTTT.

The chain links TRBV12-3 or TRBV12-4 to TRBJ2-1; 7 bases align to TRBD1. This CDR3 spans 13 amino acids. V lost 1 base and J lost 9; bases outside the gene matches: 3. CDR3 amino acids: CASSLGQGGEQFF. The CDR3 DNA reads TGTGCCAGCAGTTTAGGACAGGGTGGTGAGCAGTTCTTC.

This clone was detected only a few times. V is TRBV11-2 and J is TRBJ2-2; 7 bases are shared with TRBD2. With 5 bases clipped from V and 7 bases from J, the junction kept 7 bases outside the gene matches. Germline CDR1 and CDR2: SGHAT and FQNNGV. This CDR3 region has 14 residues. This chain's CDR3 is CASSSGARGGELFF. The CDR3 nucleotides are TGTGCCAGCAGCAGCGGGGCCCGGGGCGGGGAGCTGTTTTTT.

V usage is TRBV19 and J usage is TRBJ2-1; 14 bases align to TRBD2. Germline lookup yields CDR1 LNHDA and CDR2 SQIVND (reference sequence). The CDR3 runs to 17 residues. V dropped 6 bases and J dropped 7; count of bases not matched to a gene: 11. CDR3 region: CASSRPRLAGGRNEQFF. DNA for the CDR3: TGTGCCAGTAGCCGCCCTCGACTAGCGGGGGGGCGGAATGAGCAGTTCTTC.

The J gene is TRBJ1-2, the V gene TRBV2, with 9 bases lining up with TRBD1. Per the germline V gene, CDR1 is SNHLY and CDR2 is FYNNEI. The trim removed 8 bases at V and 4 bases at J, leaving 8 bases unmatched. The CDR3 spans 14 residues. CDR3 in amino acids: CASRTGAVAYGYTF. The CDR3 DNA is TGTGCCAGCCGGACAGGGGCGGTCGCCTATGGCTACACCTTC. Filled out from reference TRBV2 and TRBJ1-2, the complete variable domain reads EPEVTQTPSHQVTQMGQEVILRCVPISNHLYFYWYRQILGQKVEFLVSFYNNEISEKSEIFDDQFSVERPDGSNFTLKIRSTKLEDSAMYFCASRTGAVAYGYTFGSGTRLTVV.

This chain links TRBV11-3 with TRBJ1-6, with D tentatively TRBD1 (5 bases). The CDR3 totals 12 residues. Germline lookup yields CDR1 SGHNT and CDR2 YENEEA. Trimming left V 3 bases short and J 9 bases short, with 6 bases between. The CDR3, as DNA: TGTGCCAGCAGCTTCACAGGTTCACCCCTCCACTTT. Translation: CASSFTGSPLHF.